The sequence of this T cell receptor (beta chain) was determined in a study of regulatory T cells in long-lasting Graves disease. General study results and limits: Persistent disease favored TRBV28, TRBJ1-2 and TRBJ2-5.

The TCR beta library used iRepertoire HTBI primers with Arm-PCR amplification of CDR3. TCRdb reprocessed the multiplex PCR reads via MiXCR and lists one record per CDR3 protein. The table has fewer than 550,000 distinct CDR3 sequences, about a fifth seen once; the top ten hold over 6%. The time point: persistent/refractory GD, antithyroid drugs over 5 years with positive TRAb. The authors made the TCR library using RNA they extracted from PBMCs. Germline V gene data show CDR1 as LGHDT and CDR2 as YNNKEL (reference sequence). Trimming shortened V by 6 bases and J by 3 bases, and 9 bases separated the two germline ends. The CDR3 totals 12 residues. The sample holds many counts of this clonotype. Its antigen is undetermined.

The clonotype originates from a female donor with Graves disease. The sample in question was peripheral blood mononuclear cells (PBMCs), obtained when the disease was refractory, from a patient treated with antithyroid drugs. This chain joins TRBV3-1 and TRBJ2-7; perhaps TRBD1 as D (6 bases). CDR3 in DNA: TGTGCCAGCAGTCAACAGGGCTACGAGCAGTACTTC. Amino acid sequence: CASSQQGYEQYF.